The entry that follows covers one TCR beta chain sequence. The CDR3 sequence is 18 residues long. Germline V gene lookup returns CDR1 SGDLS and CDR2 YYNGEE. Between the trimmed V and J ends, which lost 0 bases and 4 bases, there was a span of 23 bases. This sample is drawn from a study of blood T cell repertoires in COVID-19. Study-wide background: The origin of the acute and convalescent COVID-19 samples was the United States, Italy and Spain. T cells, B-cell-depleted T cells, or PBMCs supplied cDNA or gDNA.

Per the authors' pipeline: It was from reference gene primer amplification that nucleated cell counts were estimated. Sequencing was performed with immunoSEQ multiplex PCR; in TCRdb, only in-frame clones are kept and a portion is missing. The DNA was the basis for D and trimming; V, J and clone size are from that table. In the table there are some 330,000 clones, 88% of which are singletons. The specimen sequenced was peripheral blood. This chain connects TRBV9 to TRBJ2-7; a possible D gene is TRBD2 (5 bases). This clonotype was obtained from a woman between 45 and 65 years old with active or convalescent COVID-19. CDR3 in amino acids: CASSVENLCGPGVYEQYF. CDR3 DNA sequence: TGTGCCAGCAGCGTAGAGAACCTGTGCGGGCCCGGGGTGTACGAGCAGTACTTC.